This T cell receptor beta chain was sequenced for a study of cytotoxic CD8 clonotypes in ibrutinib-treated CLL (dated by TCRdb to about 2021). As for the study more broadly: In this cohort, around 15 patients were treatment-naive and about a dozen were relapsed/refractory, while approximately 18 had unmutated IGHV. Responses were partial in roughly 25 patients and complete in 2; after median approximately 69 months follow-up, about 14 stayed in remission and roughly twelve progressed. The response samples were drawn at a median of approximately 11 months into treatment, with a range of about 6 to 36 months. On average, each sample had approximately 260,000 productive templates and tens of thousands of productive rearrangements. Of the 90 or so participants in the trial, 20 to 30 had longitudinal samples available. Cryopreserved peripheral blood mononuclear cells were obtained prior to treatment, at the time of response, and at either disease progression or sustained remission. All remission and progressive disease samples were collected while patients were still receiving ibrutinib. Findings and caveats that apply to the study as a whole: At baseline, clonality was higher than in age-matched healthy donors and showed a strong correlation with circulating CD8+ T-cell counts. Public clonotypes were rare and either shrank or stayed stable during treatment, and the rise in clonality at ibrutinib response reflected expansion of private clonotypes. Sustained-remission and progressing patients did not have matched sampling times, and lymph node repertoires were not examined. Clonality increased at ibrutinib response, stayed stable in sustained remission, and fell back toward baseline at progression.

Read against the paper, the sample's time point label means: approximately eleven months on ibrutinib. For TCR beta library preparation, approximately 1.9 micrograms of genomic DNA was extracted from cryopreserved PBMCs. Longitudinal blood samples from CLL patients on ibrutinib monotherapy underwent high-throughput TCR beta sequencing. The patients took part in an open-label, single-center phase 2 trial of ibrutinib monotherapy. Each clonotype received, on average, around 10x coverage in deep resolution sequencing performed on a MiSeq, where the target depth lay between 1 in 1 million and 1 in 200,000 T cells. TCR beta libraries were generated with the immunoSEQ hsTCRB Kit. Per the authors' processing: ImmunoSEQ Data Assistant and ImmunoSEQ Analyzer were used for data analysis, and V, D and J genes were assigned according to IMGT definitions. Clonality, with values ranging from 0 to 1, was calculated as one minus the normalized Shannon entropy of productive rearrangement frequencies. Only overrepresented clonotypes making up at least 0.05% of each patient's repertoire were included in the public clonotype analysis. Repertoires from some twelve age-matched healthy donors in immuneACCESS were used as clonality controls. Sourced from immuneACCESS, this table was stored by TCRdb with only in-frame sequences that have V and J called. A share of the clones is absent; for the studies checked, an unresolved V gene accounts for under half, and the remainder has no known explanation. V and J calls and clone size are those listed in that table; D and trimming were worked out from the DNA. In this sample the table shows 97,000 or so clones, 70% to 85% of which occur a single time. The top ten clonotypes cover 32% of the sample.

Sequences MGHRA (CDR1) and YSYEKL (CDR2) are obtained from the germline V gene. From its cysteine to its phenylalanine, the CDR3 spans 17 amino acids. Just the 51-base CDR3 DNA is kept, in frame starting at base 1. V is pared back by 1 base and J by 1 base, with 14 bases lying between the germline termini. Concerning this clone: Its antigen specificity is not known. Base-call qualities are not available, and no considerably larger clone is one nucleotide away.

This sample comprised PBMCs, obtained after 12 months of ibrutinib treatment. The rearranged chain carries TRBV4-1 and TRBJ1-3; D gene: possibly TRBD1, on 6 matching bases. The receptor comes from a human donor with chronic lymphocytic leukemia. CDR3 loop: CASSQGPAGASGNTIYF. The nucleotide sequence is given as TGCGCCAGCAGCCAAGGTCCCGCAGGGGCGTCTGGAAACACCATATATTTT.